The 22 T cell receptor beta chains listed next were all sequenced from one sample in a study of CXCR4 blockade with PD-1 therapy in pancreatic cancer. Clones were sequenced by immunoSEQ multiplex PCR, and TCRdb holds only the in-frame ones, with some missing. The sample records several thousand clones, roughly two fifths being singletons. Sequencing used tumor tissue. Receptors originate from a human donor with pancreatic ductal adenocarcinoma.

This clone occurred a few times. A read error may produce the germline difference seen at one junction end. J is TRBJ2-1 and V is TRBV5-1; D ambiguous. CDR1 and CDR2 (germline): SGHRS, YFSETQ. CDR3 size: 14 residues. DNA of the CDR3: TGCGCCAGCAGCTTGGATCGGCAGCCTCTGGGTTTTATCTTC. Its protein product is CASSLDRQPLGFIF.

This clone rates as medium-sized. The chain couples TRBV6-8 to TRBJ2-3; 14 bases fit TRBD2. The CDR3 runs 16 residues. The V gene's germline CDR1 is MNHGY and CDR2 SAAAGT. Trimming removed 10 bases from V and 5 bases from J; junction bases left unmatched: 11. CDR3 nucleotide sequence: TGTGCCATCAGGGCGACTAGCGGGGGGGCGGGAGATACGCAGTATTTT. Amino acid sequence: CAIRATSGGAGDTQYF.

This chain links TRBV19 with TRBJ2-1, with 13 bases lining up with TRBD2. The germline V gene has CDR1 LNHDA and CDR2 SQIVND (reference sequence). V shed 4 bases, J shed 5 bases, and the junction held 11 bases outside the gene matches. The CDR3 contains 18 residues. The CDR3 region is CASSTRLAGGSGHNEQFF. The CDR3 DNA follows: TGTGCCAGTAGTACCCGACTAGCGGGGGGTTCGGGGCACAATGAGCAGTTCTTC.

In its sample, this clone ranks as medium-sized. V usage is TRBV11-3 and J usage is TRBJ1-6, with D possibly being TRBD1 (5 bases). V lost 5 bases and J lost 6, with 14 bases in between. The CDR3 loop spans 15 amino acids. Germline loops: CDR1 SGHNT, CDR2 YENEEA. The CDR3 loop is CASSPNSGTNSPLHF. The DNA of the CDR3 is TGTGCCAGCAGCCCTAACTCGGGGACTAATTCACCCCTCCACTTT.

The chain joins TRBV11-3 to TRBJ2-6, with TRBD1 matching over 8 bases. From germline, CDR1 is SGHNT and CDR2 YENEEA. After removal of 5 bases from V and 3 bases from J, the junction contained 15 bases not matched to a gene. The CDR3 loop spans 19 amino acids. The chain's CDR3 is CASSLYQWDRFFGANVLTF. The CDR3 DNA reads TGTGCCAGCAGCCTTTATCAGTGGGACAGGTTCTTTGGGGCCAACGTCCTGACTTTC.

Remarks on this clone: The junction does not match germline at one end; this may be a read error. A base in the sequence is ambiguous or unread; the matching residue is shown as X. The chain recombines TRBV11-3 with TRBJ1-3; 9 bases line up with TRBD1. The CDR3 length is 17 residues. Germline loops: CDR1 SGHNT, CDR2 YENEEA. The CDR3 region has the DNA TGTGCCAGCAGCGCCGGGACAGGGTCGTTCGGTGGAAACACYATATATTTT. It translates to CASSAGTGSFGGNXIYF. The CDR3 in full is CASSAGTGSFGGNTIYF.

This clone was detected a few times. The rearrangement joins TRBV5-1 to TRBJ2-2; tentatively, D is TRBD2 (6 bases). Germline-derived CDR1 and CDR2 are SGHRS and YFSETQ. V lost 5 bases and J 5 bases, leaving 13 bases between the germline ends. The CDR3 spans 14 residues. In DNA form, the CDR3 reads TGCGCCAGCAGAATTGGGACTTTTACCGGGGAGCTGTTTTTT. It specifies CASRIGTFTGELFF.

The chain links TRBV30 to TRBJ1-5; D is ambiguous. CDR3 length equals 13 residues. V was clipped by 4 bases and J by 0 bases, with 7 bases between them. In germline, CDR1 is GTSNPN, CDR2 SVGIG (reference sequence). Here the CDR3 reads CAWNGDSNQPQHF. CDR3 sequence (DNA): TGTGCCTGGAACGGGGATAGCAATCAGCCCCAGCATTTT.

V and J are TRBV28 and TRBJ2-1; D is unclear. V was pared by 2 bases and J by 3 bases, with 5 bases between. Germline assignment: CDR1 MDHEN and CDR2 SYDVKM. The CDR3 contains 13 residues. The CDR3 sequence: CASSLGLYNEQFF. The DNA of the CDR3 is TGTGCCAGCAGTTTAGGCCTCTACAATGAGCAGTTCTTC.

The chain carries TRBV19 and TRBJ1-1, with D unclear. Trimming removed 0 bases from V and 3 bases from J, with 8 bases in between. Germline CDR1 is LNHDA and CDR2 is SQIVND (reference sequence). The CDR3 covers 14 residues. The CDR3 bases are TGTGCCAGTAGTATAGAGGCCACCTACACTGAAGCTTTCTTT. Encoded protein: CASSIEATYTEAFF.

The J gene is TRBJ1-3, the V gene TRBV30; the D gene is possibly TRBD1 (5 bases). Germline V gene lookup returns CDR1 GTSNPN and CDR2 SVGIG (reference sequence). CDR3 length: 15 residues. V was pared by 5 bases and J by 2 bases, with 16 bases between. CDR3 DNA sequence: TGTGCCTGGTTTCCCCCGGGGCCAGCTGGAAACACCATATATTTT. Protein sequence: CAWFPPGPAGNTIYF.

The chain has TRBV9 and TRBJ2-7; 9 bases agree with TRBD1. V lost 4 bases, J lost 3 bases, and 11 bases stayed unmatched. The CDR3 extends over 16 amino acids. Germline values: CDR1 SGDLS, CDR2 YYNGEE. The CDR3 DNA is TGTGCCAGCAGCCAACAAACCGGGACAGGGCTCTACGAGCAGTACTTC. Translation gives CASSQQTGTGLYEQYF.

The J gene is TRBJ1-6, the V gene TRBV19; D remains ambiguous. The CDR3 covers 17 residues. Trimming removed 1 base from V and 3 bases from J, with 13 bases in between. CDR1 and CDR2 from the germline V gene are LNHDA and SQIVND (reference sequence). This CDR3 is CASSIGGVGDYNSPLHF. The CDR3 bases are TGTGCCAGTAGTATAGGTGGTGTCGGAGACTATAATTCACCCCTCCACTTT.

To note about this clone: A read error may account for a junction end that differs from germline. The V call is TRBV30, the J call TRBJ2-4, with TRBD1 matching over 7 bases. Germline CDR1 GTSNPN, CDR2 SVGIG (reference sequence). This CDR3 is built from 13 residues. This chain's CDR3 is CAWRRDSSTEGGF. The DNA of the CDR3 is TGTGCCTGGAGGAGGGACAGTTCTACCGAAGGAGGCTTC. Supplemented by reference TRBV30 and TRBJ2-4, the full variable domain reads SQTIHQWPATLVQPVGSPLSLECTVEGTSNPNLYWYRQAAGRGLQLLFYSVGIGQISSEVPQNLSASRPQDRQFILSSKKLLLSDSGFYLCAWRRDSSTEGGFGAGTRLSVL.

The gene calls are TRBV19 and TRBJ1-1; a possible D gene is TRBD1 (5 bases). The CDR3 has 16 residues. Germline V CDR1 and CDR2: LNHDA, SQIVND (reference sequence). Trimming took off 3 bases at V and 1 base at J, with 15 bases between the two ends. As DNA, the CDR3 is TGTGCCAGTAGTATTATCGGGGCCCCGACGAACACTGAAGCTTTCTTT. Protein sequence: CASSIIGAPTNTEAFF.

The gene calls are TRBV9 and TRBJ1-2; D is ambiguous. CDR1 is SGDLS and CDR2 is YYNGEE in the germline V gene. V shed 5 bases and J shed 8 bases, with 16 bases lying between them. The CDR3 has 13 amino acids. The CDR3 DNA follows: TGTGCCAGCAGGGACGGCATGGCTGGGGGCTACACCTTC. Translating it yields CASRDGMAGGYTF.

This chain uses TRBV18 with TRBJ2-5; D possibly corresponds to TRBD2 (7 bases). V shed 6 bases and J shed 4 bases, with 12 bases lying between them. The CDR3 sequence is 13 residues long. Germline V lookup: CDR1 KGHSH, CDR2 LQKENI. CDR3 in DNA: TGTGCCAGCTCCGGGGGGCCGGGAGAGACCCAGTACTTC. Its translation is CASSGGPGETQYF.

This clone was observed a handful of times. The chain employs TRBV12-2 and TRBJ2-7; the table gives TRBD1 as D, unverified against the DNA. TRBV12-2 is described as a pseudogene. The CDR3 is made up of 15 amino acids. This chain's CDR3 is CASRSFWDRGREQYF. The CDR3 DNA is TGTGCAAGTCGCTCCTTTTGGGACAGGGGGCGCGAGCAGTACTTC.

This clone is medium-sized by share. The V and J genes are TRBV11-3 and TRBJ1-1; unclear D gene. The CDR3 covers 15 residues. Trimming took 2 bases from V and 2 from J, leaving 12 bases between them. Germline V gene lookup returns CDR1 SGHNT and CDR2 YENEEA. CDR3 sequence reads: CASSLSAVRNTEAFF. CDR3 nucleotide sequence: TGTGCCAGCAGCTTATCCGCCGTAAGAAACACTGAAGCTTTCTTT.

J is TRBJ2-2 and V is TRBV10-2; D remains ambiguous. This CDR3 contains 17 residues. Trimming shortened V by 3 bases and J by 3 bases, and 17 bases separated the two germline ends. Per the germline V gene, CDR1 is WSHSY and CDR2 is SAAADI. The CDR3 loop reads CASSESLWVVYTGELFF. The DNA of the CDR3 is TGCGCCAGCAGTGAATCCTTATGGGTAGTTTACACCGGGGAGCTGTTTTTT.

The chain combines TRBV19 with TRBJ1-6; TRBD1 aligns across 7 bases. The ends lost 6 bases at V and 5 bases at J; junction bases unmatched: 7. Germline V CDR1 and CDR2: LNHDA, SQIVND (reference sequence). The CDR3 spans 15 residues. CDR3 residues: CASRRHRGDNSPLHF. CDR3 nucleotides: TGTGCCAGTAGGCGCCACAGGGGAGATAATTCACCCCTCCACTTT.

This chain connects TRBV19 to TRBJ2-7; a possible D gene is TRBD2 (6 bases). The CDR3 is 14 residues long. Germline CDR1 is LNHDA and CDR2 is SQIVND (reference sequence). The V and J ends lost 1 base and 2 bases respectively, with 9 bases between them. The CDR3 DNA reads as TGTGCCAGTAGTATAGCGACGGGAGCCTACGAGCAGTACTTC. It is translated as CASSIATGAYEQYF.